This paragraph covers one T cell receptor beta chain sequence. The data derive from a study of blood T cell repertoires in COVID-19. In germline, CDR1 is SGHTA, CDR2 FQGNSA. The CDR3 loop spans 16 amino acids. Trimming removed 6 bases from V and 8 bases from J; junction bases left unmatched: 12. Generated by immunoSEQ multiplex PCR, the TCRdb table keeps only in-frame clones and is missing some. The sample consists of fewer than 110,000 clones, roughly 92% of them appearing once. Sequenced sample: peripheral blood. This TCR came from a man aged 50 or older with active COVID-19. The rearrangement joins TRBV7-2 to TRBJ2-3; 12 nucleotides line up with TRBD2. The CDR3 loop is CASRSSLAGGPSTQYF. CDR3 sequence (DNA): TGTGCCAGCAGATCCAGCCTAGCGGGAGGGCCGAGTACGCAGTATTTT.